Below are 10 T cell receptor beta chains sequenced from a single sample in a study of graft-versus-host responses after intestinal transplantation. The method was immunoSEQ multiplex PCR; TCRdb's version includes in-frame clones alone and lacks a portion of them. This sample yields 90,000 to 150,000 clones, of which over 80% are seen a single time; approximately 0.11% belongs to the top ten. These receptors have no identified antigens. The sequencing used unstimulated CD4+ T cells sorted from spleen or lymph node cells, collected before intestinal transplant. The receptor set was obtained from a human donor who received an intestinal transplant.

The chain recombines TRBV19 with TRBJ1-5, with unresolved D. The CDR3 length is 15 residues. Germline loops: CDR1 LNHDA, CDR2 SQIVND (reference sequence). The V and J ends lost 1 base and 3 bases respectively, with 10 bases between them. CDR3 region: CASSIADTYNQPQHF. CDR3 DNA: TGTGCCAGTAGTATAGCAGACACATACAATCAGCCCCAGCATTTT.

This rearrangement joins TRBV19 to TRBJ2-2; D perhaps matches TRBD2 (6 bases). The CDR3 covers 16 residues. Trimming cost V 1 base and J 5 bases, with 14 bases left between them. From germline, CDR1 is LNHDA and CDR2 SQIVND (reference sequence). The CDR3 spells CASSIGPGVTTGELFF. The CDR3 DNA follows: TGTGCCAGTAGTATAGGGCCGGGGGTAACGACCGGGGAGCTGTTTTTT.

CDR3 amino acids: CASSENGPGAYEQYF. In DNA, the CDR3 is TGTGCCAGCAGCGAAAACGGACCAGGCGCCTACGAGCAGTACTTC. This chain links TRBV7-9 with TRBJ2-7; D not certain. V was shortened by 5 bases and J by 2 bases, with 16 bases between the two germline ends. The germline gives CDR1 SEHNR, CDR2 FQNEAQ (reference sequence). The length of the CDR3 is 15 residues. Combining the CDR3 with reference TRBV7-9 and TRBJ2-7 gives the whole variable domain DTGVSQNPRHKITKRGQNVTFRCDPISEHNRLYWYRQTLGQGPEFLTYFQNEAQLEKSRLLSDRFSAERPKGSFSTLEIQRTEQGDSAMYLCASSENGPGAYEQYFGPGTRLTVT.

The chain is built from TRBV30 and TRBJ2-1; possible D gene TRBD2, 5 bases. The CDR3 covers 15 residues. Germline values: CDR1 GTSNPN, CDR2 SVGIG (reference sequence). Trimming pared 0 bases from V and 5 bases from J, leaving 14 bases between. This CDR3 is CAWSVPASTNNEQFF. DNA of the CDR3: TGTGCCTGGAGTGTCCCGGCTAGCACGAACAATGAGCAGTTCTTC. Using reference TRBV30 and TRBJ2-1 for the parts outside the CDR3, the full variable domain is SQTIHQWPATLVQPVGSPLSLECTVEGTSNPNLYWYRQAAGRGLQLLFYSVGIGQISSEVPQNLSASRPQDRQFILSSKKLLLSDSGFYLCAWSVPASTNNEQFFGPGTRLTVL.

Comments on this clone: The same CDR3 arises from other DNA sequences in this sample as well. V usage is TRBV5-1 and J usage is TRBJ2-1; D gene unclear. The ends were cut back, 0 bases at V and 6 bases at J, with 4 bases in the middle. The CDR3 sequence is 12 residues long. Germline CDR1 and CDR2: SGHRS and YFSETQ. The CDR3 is CASSLEGNEQFF. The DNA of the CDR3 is TGCGCCAGCAGCTTGGAGGGCAATGAGCAGTTCTTC.

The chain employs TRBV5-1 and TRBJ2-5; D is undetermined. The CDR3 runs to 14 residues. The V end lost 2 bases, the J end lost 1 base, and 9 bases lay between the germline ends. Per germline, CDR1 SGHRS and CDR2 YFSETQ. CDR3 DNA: TGCGCCAGCAGCTTCAGGCCAGTCCAAGAGACCCAGTACTTC. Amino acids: CASSFRPVQETQYF.

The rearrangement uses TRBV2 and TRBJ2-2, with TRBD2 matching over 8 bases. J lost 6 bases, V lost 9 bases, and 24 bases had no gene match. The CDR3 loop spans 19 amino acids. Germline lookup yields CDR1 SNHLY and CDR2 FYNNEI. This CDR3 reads CARTRERRSGSEGAGELFF. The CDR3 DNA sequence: TGTGCCAGGACCCGGGAAAGGAGGAGCGGGAGCGAGGGGGCCGGGGAGCTGTTTTTT.

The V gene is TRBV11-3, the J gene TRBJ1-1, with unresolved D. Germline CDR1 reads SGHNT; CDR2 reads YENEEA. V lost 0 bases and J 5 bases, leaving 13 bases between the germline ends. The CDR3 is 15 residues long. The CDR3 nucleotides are TGTGCCAGCAGCTTAGAAGAGAGTGGAGGGACTGAAGCTTTCTTT. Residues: CASSLEESGGTEAFF.

In nucleotides, the CDR3 is TGCGCCAGCAGCTTGGAACTAGCGGGAGAGACCCAGTACTTC. Residues: CASSLELAGETQYF. This sequence joins TRBV5-1 and TRBJ2-5; 9 bases fit TRBD2. CDR3 size: 14 residues. The J segment lost 4 bases and the V segment lost 0 bases, leaving 1 base of the junction unmatched. CDR1 SGHRS and CDR2 YFSETQ come from the germline V gene.

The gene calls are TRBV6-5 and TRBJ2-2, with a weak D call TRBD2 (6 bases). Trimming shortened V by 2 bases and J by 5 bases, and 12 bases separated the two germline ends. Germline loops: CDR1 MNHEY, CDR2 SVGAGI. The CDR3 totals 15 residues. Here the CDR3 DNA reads TGTGCCAGCAGTTACCGGCCGGCGGGGACCGGGGAGCTGTTTTTT. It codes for CASSYRPAGTGELFF.